This T cell receptor (beta chain) was retrieved from a study of regulatory T cells in long-lasting Graves disease. Study findings and constraints: Reduced TCR diversity was observed in persistent Graves' patients versus newly diagnosed patients.

Researchers made TCR beta libraries by using iRepertoire HTBI primers and running Arm-PCR on CDR3 regions. Per the study methods: Overall, samples carried 62 TRBV and more than 13 TRBJ segments. TCRdb redid the calling of the multiplex PCR reads with MiXCR, one entry per CDR3 protein. Here the V and J calls rest on TCRdb's processing, not on the authors' analysis. The sample lists 600,000 to 850,000 distinct CDR3 sequences, 25% to 30% occurring once. On this clonotype itself: Its antigen is undetermined.

CDR1 and CDR2 from the germline V gene are DFQATT and SNEGSKA (reference sequence). Trimming removed 1 base from V and 5 bases from J, with 23 bases in between. CDR3 length: 17 residues. Time point noted: persistent/refractory GD, antithyroid drugs over 5 years with positive TRAb. RNA from PBMCs was the source of the TCR library. Peripheral blood, nine milliliters of it, was drawn into EDTA tubes. The V call is TRBV20-1, the J call TRBJ1-2, with D maybe TRBD1 (5 bases). The receptor was derived from a female donor with Graves disease. The material sequenced was peripheral blood mononuclear cells (PBMCs), taken when the disease was refractory, from a patient treated with antithyroid drugs. The CDR3 coding sequence is TGCAGTGCTAGAGGTTCCCTCCGGGACGGCGAAGGTTATGGCTACACCTTC. It is translated as CSARGSLRDGEGYGYTF.